The 10 T cell receptor beta chains presented below share a single source sample, sequenced in a study of T cell responses to AZD1222 COVID-19 vaccine. This table comes from immunoSEQ multiplex PCR, and its TCRdb copy is limited to in-frame clones, with some not included. The sample includes some 140,000 clones, around 93% of them seen just once. The source material was peripheral blood, sampled on day 0 of AZD1222 vaccination. The source of these receptors is an adult in good health.

The chain recombines TRBV2 with TRBJ1-3, with D perhaps matching TRBD1 (6 bases). CDR1 and CDR2 (germline): SNHLY, FYNNEI. This CDR3 is 17 amino acids long. V was shortened by 7 bases and J by 2 bases, with 21 bases between the two germline ends. CDR3 in DNA: TGTGCCAGCACCCATGTACAGGGAACGGGCCCTGGAAACACCATATATTTT. Translating gives CASTHVQGTGPGNTIYF.

The chain links TRBV7-3 to TRBJ2-1, with a possible D match to TRBD1 (5 bases). Trimming shortened V by 2 bases and J by 8 bases, and 13 bases separated the two germline ends. This CDR3 spans 14 amino acids. The germline V gene encodes CDR1 SGHTA and CDR2 FQGTGA. The CDR3 DNA sequence: TGTGCCAGCAGCTTAGGAACAGGTGGGGATGAGCAGTTCTTC. Its translation is CASSLGTGGDEQFF.

Comments on this clone: Within the sample, other DNA sequences also encode this same CDR3. V is TRBV3-1 (or the pseudogene TRBV3-2) and J is TRBJ1-1, with D possibly TRBD1 on 5 matching bases. Looked up from germline, CDR1 is LGHDT and CDR2 is YNNKEL (reference sequence). The CDR3 runs 14 residues. The V and J ends lost 3 bases and 1 base respectively, with 9 bases between them. The CDR3 region has the DNA TGTGCCAGCAGCCAGGATAGGGGGAACACTGAAGCTTTCTTT. Translation: CASSQDRGNTEAFF.

The V and J genes are TRBV7-9 and TRBJ2-7; the D gene is possibly TRBD1 (7 bases). This CDR3 contains 14 residues. Germline CDR1 and CDR2: SEHNR and FQNEAQ (reference sequence). Trimming removed 5 bases at V and 2 bases at J, with 13 bases between. CDR3 region: CASSLRGEPYEQYF. The DNA of the CDR3 is TGTGCCAGCAGCCTCAGGGGGGAACCCTACGAGCAGTACTTC.

The chain recombines TRBV7-3 with TRBJ1-1, with D uncertain. The V gene's germline CDR1 is SGHTA and CDR2 FQGTGA. This CDR3 region has 14 residues. Trimming removed 3 bases from V and 2 bases from J, with 10 bases in between. The CDR3 DNA sequence: TGTGCCAGCAGCTTGATCGGGTTAAACACTGAAGCTTTCTTT. It translates to CASSLIGLNTEAFF.

The V call is TRBV4-3, the J call TRBJ1-1, with TRBD1 matching 7 bases. The CDR3 has 15 residues. Germline trimming cut 4 bases from V and 3 bases from J; bases unmatched to any gene: 8. Germline V CDR1 and CDR2: LGHNA, YSLEER. The CDR3 loop reads CASSPQAGGYTEAFF. The CDR3 bases are TGCGCCAGCAGCCCCCAGGCAGGGGGGTACACTGAAGCTTTCTTT.

The chain employs TRBV5-6 and TRBJ2-7; 8 nucleotides align to TRBD2. There are 16 residues in the CDR3. Germline CDR1 SGHDT, CDR2 YYEEEE. With V trimmed by 3 bases and J by 3 bases, 11 bases remained unmatched. Here the CDR3 reads CASSWLGEREFYEQYF. CDR3 DNA sequence: TGTGCCAGCAGCTGGCTAGGGGAGCGGGAGTTCTACGAGCAGTACTTC. The full variable domain, in which reference TRBV5-6 and TRBJ2-7 provide the parts outside the CDR3, is DAGVTQSPTHLIKTRGQQVTLRCSPKSGHDTVSWYQQALGQGPQFIFQYYEEEERQRGNFPDRFSGHQFPNYSSELNVNALLLGDSALYLCASSWLGEREFYEQYFGPGTRLTVT.

The gene calls are TRBV7-9 and TRBJ1-1; no firm D call. Germline values: CDR1 SEHNR, CDR2 FQNEAQ (reference sequence). The length of the CDR3 is 14 residues. V lost 4 bases and J 5 bases, leaving 14 bases between the germline ends. This chain's CDR3 is CASSSGRRGTEAFF. Written as DNA, the CDR3 is TGTGCCAGCAGCTCAGGACGGAGAGGGACTGAAGCTTTCTTT.

CDR3 region: CASSFQVSHETQYF. Written as DNA, the CDR3 is TGTGCCAGCAGCTTCCAGGTTTCTCACGAGACCCAGTACTTC. This sequence joins TRBV5-6 and TRBJ2-5; D is unclear. Trimming removed 2 bases from V and 5 bases from J, with 13 bases in between. This CDR3 contains 14 residues. Germline V gene sequence: CDR1 SGHDT, CDR2 YYEEEE.

The chain couples TRBV18 to TRBJ1-2, with 7 bases identical to TRBD1. This CDR3 is built from 13 residues. Germline lookup yields CDR1 KGHSH and CDR2 LQKENI. Losses at the gene ends were 0 bases for V and 5 bases for J; bases not matched to a gene: 0. In DNA, the CDR3 is TGTGCCAGCTCACCACCGGGACAGTATGGCTACACCTTC. Translated: CASSPPGQYGYTF. The full variable domain, in which reference TRBV18 and TRBJ1-2 provide the parts outside the CDR3, is NAGVMQNPRHLVRRRGQEARLRCSPMKGHSHVYWYRQLPEEGLKFMVYLQKENIIDESGMPKERFSAEFPKEGPSILRIQQVVRGDSAAYFCASSPPGQYGYTFGSGTRLTVV.